This is a list of T cell receptor beta chains from one sample in a study of shared clonotypes between healthy human individuals. Here immunoSEQ multiplex PCR was the method, and the copy in TCRdb shows in-frame clones only, minus some. The table has 2 million to 2.5 million clones, about 93% seen once; the top ten hold approximately 1.7%. Sequencing was done on a sample of naive CD8+ T cells from PBMCs. The receptors here all came from a young man in good health. Some clones in this sample may be carry-over from other donors' samples. Both conserved end residues are part of each CDR3.

J | V | CDR3
TRBJ2-6 | TRBV27 | CASPGPPSFYSGANVLTF
TRBJ2-1 | TRBV11-2 | CASSDRDRGNNEQFF
TRBJ2-7 | TRBV7-9 | CASSLSGVGLAYEQYF
TRBJ1-1 | TRBV28 | CASEEEGPINTEAFF
TRBJ2-1 | TRBV9 | CASSGGPGAHNEQFF
TRBJ2-3 | TRBV6-5 | CASSYSGASTDTQYF
TRBJ1-5 | TRBV9 | CASSVGEFSNQPQHF
TRBJ2-2 | TRBV4-3 | CASSQDRHSGTGELFF
TRBJ2-1 | TRBV7-9 | CASSSPRAAYNEQFF
TRBJ2-7 | TRBV6-5 | CASSPRGTYEQYF
TRBJ1-5 | TRBV27 | CASSQWGRSNQPQHF